Shown below are 23 T cell receptor beta chains from a single sample sequenced in a study of vaccination and CD4 T cells after COVID-19. The Oncomine TCR Beta short-read assay generated sequence data from the DNA of cultured CD4+ T cells. TCRdb re-analysed the PCR reads in MiXCR, keeping a single row per CDR3 protein. The table shows some 15,000 distinct CDR3 sequences, with just over 35% occurring only once. These receptors' targets are unknown. The treatment here: roughly nine-day PBMC culture with coronavirus spike peptide pools or control peptides (ViraFEST assay). Source material: cultured CD4+ T cells from blood. These receptors were taken from a human donor with COVID-19.

This clonotype showed up just a few times. The chain uses TRBV7-2 and TRBJ1-1; D is uncertain. The CDR3 spans 14 residues. In germline, CDR1 is SGHTA, CDR2 FQGNSA. The germline V and J ends were trimmed by 5 bases and 0 bases, with 10 bases remaining between them. The CDR3 DNA reads TGTGCCAGCAGCCCTACACCCTTGAACACTGAAGCTTTCTTT. The encoded protein is CASSPTPLNTEAFF.

This chain joins TRBV6-1 and TRBJ1-4; no firm D call. The CDR3 covers 11 residues. Germline V gene sequence: CDR1 MNHNS, CDR2 SASEGT. The CDR3 DNA reads TGTGTCACGGCGGGGAATGAAAAACTGTTTTTT. Amino acid sequence: CVTAGNEKLFF.

This clonotype was counted a few times. V usage is TRBV20-1 and J usage is TRBJ2-7, with no clear D. The V gene's germline CDR1 is DFQATT and CDR2 SNEGSKA (reference sequence). The V end lost 0 bases, the J end lost 0 bases, and 12 bases lay between the germline ends. This CDR3 has 15 amino acids. The CDR3 coding sequence is TGCAGTGCTAGAGATCAGCTACGGAGCTCCTACGAGCAGTACTTC. This encodes CSARDQLRSSYEQYF.

The chain couples TRBV6-1 to TRBJ2-7, with a tentative D call TRBD1 (6 bases). Trimming took off 7 bases at V and 3 bases at J, with 10 bases between the two ends. The CDR3 has 12 amino acids. Germline CDR1 reads MNHNS; CDR2 reads SASEGT. The CDR3 nucleotides read TGTGCCAGCATAGGGGACAACTACGAGCAGTACTTC. It is translated as CASIGDNYEQYF.

The sample holds a few counts of this clonotype. The V call is TRBV7-2, the J call TRBJ1-1; 7 nucleotides match TRBD1. The germline V gene encodes CDR1 SGHTA and CDR2 FQGNSA. V lost 3 bases, J lost 6 bases, and 7 bases stayed unmatched. The CDR3 is 14 amino acids. The CDR3 here is CASSLRMQGAEAFF. CDR3 in DNA: TGTGCCAGCAGCTTGAGGATGCAGGGGGCTGAAGCTTTCTTT. The full variable domain, completed using reference TRBV7-2 and TRBJ1-1, is GAGVSQSPSNKVTEKGKDVELRCDPISGHTALYWYRQSLGQGLEFLIYFQGNSAPDKSGLPSDRFSAERTGGSVSTLTIQRTQQEDSAVYLCASSLRMQGAEAFFGQGTRLTVV.

The chain carries TRBV7-2 and TRBJ2-7; 7 nucleotides match TRBD1. Losses at the gene ends were 1 base for V and 3 bases for J; bases not matched to a gene: 3. The CDR3 is 14 amino acids. CDR1 is SGHTA, CDR2 FQGNSA, per germline. CDR3 in amino acids: CASSLGAGGYEQYF. DNA of the CDR3: TGTGCCAGCAGCTTAGGGGCAGGGGGCTACGAGCAGTACTTC. The complete variable domain, with remaining parts taken from reference TRBV7-2 and TRBJ2-7, reads GAGVSQSPSNKVTEKGKDVELRCDPISGHTALYWYRQSLGQGLEFLIYFQGNSAPDKSGLPSDRFSAERTGGSVSTLTIQRTQQEDSAVYLCASSLGAGGYEQYFGPGTRLTVT.

In its sample, this clonotype was seen a few times. The chain combines TRBV20-1 with TRBJ1-6; 10 bases are shared with TRBD1. Germline loops: CDR1 DFQATT, CDR2 SNEGSKA (reference sequence). The trim removed 0 bases at V and 3 bases at J, leaving 11 bases unmatched. This CDR3 has 19 amino acids. CDR3 residues: CSARDPRDRGLSYNSPLHF. The CDR3 nucleotides read TGCAGTGCTAGAGATCCCCGGGACAGGGGCCTTAGCTATAATTCACCCCTCCACTTT.

The V and J genes are TRBV12-3 or TRBV12-4 and TRBJ1-6, with a possible D match to TRBD1 (5 bases). The CDR3 is made up of 15 amino acids. Trimming stripped 2 bases from V and 4 bases from J, with 9 bases between. The CDR3 here is CASSLRGLYNSPLHF. In DNA, the CDR3 is TGTGCCAGCAGTTTAAGGGGTCTTTATAATTCACCCCTCCACTTT.

This clonotype was seen only a few times. The chain uses TRBV7-6 and TRBJ1-5, with unresolved D. This CDR3 has 13 amino acids. V lost 1 base, J lost 2 bases, and 3 bases lay in between. The V gene's germline CDR1 is SGHVS and CDR2 FNYEAQ. The CDR3 nucleotides read TGTGCCAGCAGCTTAGGCCGCAATCAGCCCCAGCATTTT. Translated, it gives CASSLGRNQPQHF.

The chain combines TRBV9 with TRBJ1-2; the match to TRBD1 covers 9 bases. Germline V gene sequence: CDR1 SGDLS, CDR2 YYNGEE. The CDR3 extends over 17 amino acids. V shed 3 bases and J 5 bases; nucleotides not matched to a gene: 14. In DNA form, the CDR3 reads TGTGCCAGCAGCGCCCTACGGGGACAGGGACCGTTATATGGCTACACCTTC. Translated: CASSALRGQGPLYGYTF.

This clonotype was picked up a small number of times. The CDR3 DNA sequence: TGTGCCAGCAGTCAGATCCAGGGCACTGGCTACACCTTC. It is translated as CASSQIQGTGYTF. V gene TRBV6-1 combines with J gene TRBJ1-2, with D tentatively TRBD1 (5 bases). Germline lookup yields CDR1 MNHNS and CDR2 SASEGT. The CDR3 contains 13 residues. The ends were cut back, 5 bases at V and 7 bases at J, with 14 bases in the middle.

CDR3 protein: CASSVGPGLSEQYF. As DNA, the CDR3 is TGTGCCAGCAGCGTAGGGCCAGGGCTTTCCGAGCAGTACTTC. The chain couples TRBV9 to TRBJ2-7; tentatively, D is TRBD1 (5 bases). CDR3 length equals 14 residues. CDR1 and CDR2 from the germline V gene are SGDLS and YYNGEE. V was trimmed by 0 bases and J by 6 bases, leaving 13 bases between them. The variable domain in full, completed from reference TRBV9 and TRBJ2-7, reads DSGVTQTPKHLITATGQRVTLRCSPRSGDLSVYWYQQSLDQGLQFLIQYYNGEERAKGNILERFSAQQFPDLHSELNLSSLELGDSALYFCASSVGPGLSEQYFGPGTRLTVT.

J is TRBJ2-7 and V is TRBV27; possibly TRBD1 or TRBD2 for D (5 bases each). In germline, CDR1 is MNHEY, CDR2 SMNVEV (reference sequence). Trimming stripped 6 bases from V and 4 bases from J, with 25 bases between. The length of the CDR3 is 17 residues. CDR3 DNA sequence: TGTGCCAGCAGACCAGTTGCCTCGGGGCCTCAATTATACGAGCAGTACTTC. As protein: CASRPVASGPQLYEQYF.

The rearrangement joins TRBV27 to TRBJ2-3; 7 bases map to TRBD2. Germline CDR1 and CDR2: MNHEY and SMNVEV (reference sequence). The CDR3 has 14 amino acids. After removal of 8 bases from V and 0 bases from J, the junction contained 5 bases not matched to a gene. CDR3 in amino acids: CASASGFSTDTQYF. DNA of the CDR3: TGTGCCAGCGCTAGCGGCTTTAGCACAGATACGCAGTATTTT.

This chain connects TRBV30 to TRBJ1-3; D remains ambiguous. The germline V and J ends were trimmed by 4 bases and 0 bases, with 7 bases remaining between them. The germline CDR1 and CDR2 sequences are GTSNPN and SVGIG (reference sequence). This CDR3 contains 13 residues. As DNA, the CDR3 is TGTGCCTGGACATCCCGCTCTGGAAACACCATATATTTT. Its translation is CAWTSRSGNTIYF.

The chain employs TRBV7-8 and TRBJ2-7; tentatively, D is TRBD1 (6 bases). The germline V gene encodes CDR1 SGHVS and CDR2 FQNEAQ. V was clipped by 3 bases and J by 3 bases, with 9 bases between them. This CDR3 contains 13 residues. The CDR3: CASSLGHSYEQYF. The DNA for the CDR3 is TGTGCCAGCAGCTTGGGACACAGCTACGAGCAGTACTTC.

The V gene is TRBV6-2 or TRBV6-3, the J gene TRBJ2-3; D possibly corresponds to TRBD2 (6 bases). This CDR3 is built from 11 residues. Germline V gives CDR1 MNHEY, CDR2 SVGEGT. With 6 bases removed from V and 14 bases from J, the gap between germline ends came to 15 bases. The CDR3 here is CASSYPGLPYF. The CDR3 DNA is TGTGCCAGCAGCTACCCGGGACTCCCGTATTTT.

The V and J genes are TRBV28 and TRBJ1-5; 8 bases are a match to TRBD1. CDR3 length equals 16 residues. Germline V lookup: CDR1 MDHEN, CDR2 SYDVKM. V lost 7 bases and J lost 5; bases outside the gene matches: 13. The CDR3, as DNA: TGTGCCAGCAACACTGGGGGGACAGGAAGGGATCAGCCCCAGCATTTT. Translation: CASNTGGTGRDQPQHF.

The rearrangement joins TRBV5-5 to TRBJ2-7, with 8 nucleotides matching TRBD1. CDR1 is SGHKS and CDR2 is YYEKEE in the germline V gene (reference sequence). The V segment lost 0 bases and the J segment 2 bases; nucleotides outside the gene matches: 4. CDR3 size: 15 residues. The CDR3 region has the DNA TGTGCCAGCAGCTTGGTAGCAGGGGGCCCCTACGAGCAGTACTTC. It codes for CASSLVAGGPYEQYF.

For the CDR3, the DNA is TGTGCCGGCAAGTCCGTCCGGCGGGATCCCCAGCATTTT. Its translation is CAGKSVRRDPQHF. V usage is TRBV28 and J usage is TRBJ1-5, with unresolved D. V lost 11 bases and J 10 bases, leaving 21 bases between the germline ends. This CDR3 is built from 13 residues. The germline V gene has CDR1 MDHEN and CDR2 SYDVKM.

As for this clonotype: This could be a read error, since a much larger clone is one nucleotide away. The chain combines TRBV19 with TRBJ1-2; possible D gene TRBD1, 6 bases. Germline values: CDR1 LNHDA, CDR2 SQIVND (reference sequence). The CDR3 is 14 residues long. Between the trimmed V and J ends, which lost 5 bases and 3 bases, there was a span of 13 bases. In nucleotides, the CDR3 is TGTGCCAGTAGTGTAGTTTCAGGGGACTATGGCTACACCTTC. Protein product: CASSVVSGDYGYTF.

This clonotype was seen more than once but under ten times. V is TRBV20-1 and J is TRBJ2-5, with D tentatively TRBD1 or TRBD2 (5 bases each). This CDR3 contains 15 residues. Looked up from germline, CDR1 is DFQATT and CDR2 is SNEGSKA (reference sequence). With 3 bases removed from V and 1 base from J, the gap between germline ends came to 15 bases. The CDR3 reads CSARYGALPQETQYF. The CDR3 region has the DNA TGCAGTGCTAGGTACGGGGCGCTACCCCAAGAGACCCAGTACTTC.

This chain joins TRBV28 and TRBJ1-2, with D possibly being TRBD1 (6 bases). Per germline, CDR1 MDHEN and CDR2 SYDVKM. V lost 5 bases to trimming and J lost 7 bases, with 17 bases between them. The CDR3 totals 14 residues. The DNA of the CDR3 is TGTGCCAGCAGTCTTGGGGGGGGGGCAGGTGGCTACACCTTC. Translated: CASSLGGGAGGYTF.